This T cell receptor beta chain was found in a study of blood T cell repertoires in COVID-19. The overall study: Samples representing acute and convalescent COVID-19 were sourced from the United States, Italy and Spain. Sample material is recorded as cDNA or gDNA derived from T cells, B-cell-depleted T cells, or PBMCs.

Original handling: By means of reference gene primer amplification, nucleated cell counts were estimated. The assay was immunoSEQ multiplex PCR, and TCRdb's table has in-frame clones only and misses some. D and trimming were read from the DNA, whereas the V and J calls and clone size are those reported in that table. The data show about 21,000 clones, more than 70% seen once. Sequenced input: peripheral blood. The sequence was obtained from a human donor in a cohort sampled during active COVID-19.

CDR3 sequence: CASSLPGTVTEAFF. For the CDR3, the DNA is TGTGCCAGCAGTTTACCCGGGACAGTCACTGAAGCTTTCTTT. The chain has TRBV28 and TRBJ1-1, with TRBD1 identical over 7 bases. The junction had 4 bases not matched to a gene; V was cut back by 2 bases and J by 4 bases. Germline V gene lookup returns CDR1 MDHEN and CDR2 SYDVKM. This CDR3 spans 14 amino acids.